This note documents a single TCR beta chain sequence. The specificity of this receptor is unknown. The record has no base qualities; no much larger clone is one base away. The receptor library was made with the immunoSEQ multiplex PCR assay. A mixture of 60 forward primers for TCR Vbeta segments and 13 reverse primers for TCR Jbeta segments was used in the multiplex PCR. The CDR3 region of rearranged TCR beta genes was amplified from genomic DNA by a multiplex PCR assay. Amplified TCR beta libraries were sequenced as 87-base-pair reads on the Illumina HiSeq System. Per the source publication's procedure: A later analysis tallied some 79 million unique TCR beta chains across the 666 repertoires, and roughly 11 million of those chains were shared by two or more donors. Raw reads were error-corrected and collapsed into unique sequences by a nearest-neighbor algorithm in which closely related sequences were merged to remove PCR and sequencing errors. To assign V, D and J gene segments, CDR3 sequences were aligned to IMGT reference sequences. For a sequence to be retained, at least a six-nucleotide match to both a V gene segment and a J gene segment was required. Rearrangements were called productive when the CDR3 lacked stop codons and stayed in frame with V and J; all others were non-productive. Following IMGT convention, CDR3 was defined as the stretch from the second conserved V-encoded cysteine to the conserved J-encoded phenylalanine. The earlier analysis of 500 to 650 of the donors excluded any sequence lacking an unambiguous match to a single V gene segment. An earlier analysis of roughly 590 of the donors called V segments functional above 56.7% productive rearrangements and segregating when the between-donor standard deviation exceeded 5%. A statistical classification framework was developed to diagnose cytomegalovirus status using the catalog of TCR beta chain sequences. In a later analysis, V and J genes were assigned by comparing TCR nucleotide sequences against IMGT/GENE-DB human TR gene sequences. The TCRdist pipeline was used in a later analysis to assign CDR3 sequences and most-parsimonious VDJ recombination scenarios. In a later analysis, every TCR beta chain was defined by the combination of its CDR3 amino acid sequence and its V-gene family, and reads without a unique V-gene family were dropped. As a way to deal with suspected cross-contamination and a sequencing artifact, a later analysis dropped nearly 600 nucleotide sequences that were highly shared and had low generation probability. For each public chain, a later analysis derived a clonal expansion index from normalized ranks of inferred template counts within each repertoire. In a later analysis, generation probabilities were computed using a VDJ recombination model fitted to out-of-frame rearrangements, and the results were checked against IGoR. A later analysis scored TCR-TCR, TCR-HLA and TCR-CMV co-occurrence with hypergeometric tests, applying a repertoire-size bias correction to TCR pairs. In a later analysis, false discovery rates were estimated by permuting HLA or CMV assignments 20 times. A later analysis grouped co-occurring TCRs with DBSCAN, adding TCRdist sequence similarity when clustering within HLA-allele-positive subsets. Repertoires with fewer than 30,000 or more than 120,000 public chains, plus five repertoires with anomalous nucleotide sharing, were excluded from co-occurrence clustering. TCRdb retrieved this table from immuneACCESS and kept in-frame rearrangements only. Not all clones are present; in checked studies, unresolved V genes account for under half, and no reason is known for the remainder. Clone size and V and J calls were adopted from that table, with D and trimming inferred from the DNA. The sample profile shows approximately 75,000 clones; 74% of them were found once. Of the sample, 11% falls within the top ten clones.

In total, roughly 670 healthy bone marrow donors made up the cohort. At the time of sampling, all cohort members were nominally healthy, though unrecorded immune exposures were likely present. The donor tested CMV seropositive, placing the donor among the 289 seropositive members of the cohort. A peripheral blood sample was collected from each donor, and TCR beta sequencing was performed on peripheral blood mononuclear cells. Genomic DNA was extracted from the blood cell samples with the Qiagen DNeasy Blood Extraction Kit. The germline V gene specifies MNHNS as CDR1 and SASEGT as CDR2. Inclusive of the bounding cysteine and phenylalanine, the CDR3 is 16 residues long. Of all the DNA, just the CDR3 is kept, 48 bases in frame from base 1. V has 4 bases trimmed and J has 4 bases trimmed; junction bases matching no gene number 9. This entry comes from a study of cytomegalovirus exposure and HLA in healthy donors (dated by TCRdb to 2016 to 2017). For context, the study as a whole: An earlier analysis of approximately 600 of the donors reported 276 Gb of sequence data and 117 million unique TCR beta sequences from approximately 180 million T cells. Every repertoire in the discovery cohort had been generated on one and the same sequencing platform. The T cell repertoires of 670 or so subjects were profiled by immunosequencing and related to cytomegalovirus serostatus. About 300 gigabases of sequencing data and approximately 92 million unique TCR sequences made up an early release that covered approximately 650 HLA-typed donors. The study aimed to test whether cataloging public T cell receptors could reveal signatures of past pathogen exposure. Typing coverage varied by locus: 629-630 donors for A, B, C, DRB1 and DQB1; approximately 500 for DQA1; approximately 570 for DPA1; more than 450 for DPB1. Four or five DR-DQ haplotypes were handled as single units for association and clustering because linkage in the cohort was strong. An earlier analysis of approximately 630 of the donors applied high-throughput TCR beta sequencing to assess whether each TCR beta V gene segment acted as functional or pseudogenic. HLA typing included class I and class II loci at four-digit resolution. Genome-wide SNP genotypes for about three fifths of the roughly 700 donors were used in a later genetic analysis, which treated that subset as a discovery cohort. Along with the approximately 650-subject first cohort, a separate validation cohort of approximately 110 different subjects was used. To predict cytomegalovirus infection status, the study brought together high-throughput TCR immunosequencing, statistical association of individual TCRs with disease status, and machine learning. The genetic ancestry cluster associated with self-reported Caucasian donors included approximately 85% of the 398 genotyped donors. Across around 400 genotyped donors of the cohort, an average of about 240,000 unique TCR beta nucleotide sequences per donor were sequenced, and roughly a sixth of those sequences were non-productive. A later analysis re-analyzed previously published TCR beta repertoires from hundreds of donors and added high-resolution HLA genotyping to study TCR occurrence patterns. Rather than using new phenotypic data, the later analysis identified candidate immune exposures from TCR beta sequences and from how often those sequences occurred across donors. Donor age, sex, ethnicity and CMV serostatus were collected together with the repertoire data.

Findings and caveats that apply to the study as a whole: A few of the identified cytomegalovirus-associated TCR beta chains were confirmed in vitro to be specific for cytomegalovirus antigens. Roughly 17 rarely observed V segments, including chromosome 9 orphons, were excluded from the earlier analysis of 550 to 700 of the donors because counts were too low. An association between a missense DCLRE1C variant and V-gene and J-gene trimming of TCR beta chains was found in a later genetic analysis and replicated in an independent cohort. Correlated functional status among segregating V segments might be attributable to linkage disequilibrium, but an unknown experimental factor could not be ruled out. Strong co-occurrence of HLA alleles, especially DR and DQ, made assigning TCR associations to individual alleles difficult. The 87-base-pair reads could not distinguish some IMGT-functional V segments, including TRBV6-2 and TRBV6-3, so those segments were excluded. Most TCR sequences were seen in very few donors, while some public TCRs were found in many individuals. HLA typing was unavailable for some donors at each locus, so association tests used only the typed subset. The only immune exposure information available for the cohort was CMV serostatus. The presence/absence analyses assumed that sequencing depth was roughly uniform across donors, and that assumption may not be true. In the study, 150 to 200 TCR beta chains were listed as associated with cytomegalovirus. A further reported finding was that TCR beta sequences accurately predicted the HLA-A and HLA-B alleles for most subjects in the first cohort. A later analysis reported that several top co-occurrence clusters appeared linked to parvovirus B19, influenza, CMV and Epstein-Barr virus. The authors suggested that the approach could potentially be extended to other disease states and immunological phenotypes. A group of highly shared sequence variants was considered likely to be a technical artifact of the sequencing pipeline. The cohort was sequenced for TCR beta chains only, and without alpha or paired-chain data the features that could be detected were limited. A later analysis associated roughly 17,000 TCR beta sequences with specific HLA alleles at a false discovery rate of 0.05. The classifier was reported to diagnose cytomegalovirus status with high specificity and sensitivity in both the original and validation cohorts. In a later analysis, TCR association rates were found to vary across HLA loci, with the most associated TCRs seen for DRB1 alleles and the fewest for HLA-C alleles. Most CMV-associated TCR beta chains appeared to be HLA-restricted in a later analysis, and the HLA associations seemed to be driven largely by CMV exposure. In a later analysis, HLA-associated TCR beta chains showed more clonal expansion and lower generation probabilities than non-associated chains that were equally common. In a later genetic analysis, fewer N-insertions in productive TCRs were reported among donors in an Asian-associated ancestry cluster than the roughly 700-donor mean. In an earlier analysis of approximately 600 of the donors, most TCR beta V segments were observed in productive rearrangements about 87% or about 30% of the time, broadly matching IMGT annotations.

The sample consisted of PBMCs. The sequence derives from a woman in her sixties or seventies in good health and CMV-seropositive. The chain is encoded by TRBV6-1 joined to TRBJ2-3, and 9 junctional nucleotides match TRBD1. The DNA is TGTGCCAGCAGTGTTGGGACAGGGTTATTGGCAGATACGCAGTATTTT. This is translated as CASSVGTGLLADTQYF.